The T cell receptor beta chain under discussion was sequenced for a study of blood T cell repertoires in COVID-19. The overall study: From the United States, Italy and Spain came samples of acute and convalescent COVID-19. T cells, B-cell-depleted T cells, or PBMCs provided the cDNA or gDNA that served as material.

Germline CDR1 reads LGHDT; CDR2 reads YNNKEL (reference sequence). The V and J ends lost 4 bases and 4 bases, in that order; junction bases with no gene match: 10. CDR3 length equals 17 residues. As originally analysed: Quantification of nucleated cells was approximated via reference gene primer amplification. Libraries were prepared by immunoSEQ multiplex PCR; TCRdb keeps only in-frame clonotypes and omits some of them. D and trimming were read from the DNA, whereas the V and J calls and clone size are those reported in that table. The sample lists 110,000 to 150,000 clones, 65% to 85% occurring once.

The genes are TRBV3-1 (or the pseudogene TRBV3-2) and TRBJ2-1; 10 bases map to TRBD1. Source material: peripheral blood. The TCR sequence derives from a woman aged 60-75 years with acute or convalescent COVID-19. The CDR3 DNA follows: TGTGCCAGCAGCCCCCGCCCCGGGACAGGGGTTTACAATGAGCAGTTCTTC. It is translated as CASSPRPGTGVYNEQFF.